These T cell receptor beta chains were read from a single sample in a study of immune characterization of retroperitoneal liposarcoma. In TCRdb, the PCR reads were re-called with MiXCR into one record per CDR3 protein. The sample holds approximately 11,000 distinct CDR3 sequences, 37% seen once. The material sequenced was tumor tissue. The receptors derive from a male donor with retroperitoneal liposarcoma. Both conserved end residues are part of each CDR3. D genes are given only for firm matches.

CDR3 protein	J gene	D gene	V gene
CASSYPTGRGDNEQFF	TRBJ2-1	NA	TRBV6-6
CASSVGTAGHYNEQFF	TRBJ2-1	NA	TRBV6-1
CASSYPPLRGVVSYEQFF	TRBJ2-1	TRBD2	TRBV7-1
CASSFEVQETQFF	TRBJ2-1	NA	TRBV7-2
CASSRAGRNQPQHF	TRBJ1-5	NA	TRBV7-2
CASSLTLYYEQYF	NA	NA	TRBV12-3/TRBV12-4
CASSEWDTQYF	TRBJ2-3	NA	TRBV25-1
CASSQGGEQFF	TRBJ2-1	NA	TRBV6-5
CASTAFNQPQHF	TRBJ1-5	NA	TRBV6-1
CASSQPGSGVYYEQFF	TRBJ2-1	TRBD2	TRBV7-7
CASSRIGTALYNEQFF	TRBJ2-1	TRBD1	TRBV28
CASSPPRGQGPFRYF	TRBJ2-3	TRBD1	TRBV28
CASSTGHTLYEQYF	NA	NA	TRBV6-1
CATSVGRETDTQYF	TRBJ2-3	TRBD2	TRBV24-1
CASSYSKFNHPLQFF	TRBJ2-1	NA	TRBV6-6
CASSYWAGAQQTQYF	TRBJ2-5	TRBD2	TRBV6-2/TRBV6-3
CASGPSAKQYF	NA	NA	TRBV6-6
CASGRTASSYNEQFF	TRBJ2-1	NA	TRBV6-1
CASSPRQGGAYNEQFF	TRBJ2-1	NA	TRBV27